The subject of this entry is one TCR beta chain. Its target is not known. The data belong to a study of cytomegalovirus exposure and HLA in healthy donors. General study results and limits: One later analysis, an examination of the 90 to 150 validation repertoires, found that first-cohort TCR clusters tended to co-occur in them.

With 2 bases clipped from V and 7 bases from J, the junction kept 8 bases outside the gene matches. Germline V gene lookup returns CDR1 SGHAT and CDR2 FQNNGV. This CDR3 has 16 amino acids. Using immunoSEQ multiplex PCR, the repertoire was profiled, and TCRdb retains in-frame clones only, with some absent. The sample has under 200,000 clones, about 81% seen once. The receptor's source is a woman aged 25 to 39 in good health and CMV-seronegative. Sequences were obtained from PBMCs. The chain is built from TRBV11-2 and TRBJ1-6, with 7 bases that match TRBD1. The CDR3 DNA follows: TGTGCCAGCAGCTTAACCCGACAGGGACCGAATTCACCCCTCCACTTT. It yields the protein CASSLTRQGPNSPLHF.